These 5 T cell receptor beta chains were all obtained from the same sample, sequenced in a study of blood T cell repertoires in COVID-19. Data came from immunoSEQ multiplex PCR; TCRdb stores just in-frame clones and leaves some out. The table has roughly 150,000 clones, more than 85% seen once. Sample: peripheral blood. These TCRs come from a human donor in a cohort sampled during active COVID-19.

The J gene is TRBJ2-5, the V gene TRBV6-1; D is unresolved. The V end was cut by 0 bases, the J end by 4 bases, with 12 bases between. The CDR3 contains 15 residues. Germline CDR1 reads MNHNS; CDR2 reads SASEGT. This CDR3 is CASSEASANRETQYF. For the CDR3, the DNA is TGTGCCAGCAGTGAAGCCTCCGCTAATAGAGAGACCCAGTACTTC.

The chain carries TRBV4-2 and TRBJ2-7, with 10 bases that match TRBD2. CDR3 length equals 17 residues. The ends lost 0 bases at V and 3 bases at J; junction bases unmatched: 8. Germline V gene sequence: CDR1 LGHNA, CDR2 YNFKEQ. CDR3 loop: CASSQDRPSGGIYEQYF. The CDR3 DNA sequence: TGTGCCAGCAGCCAAGATCGGCCTAGCGGGGGTATCTACGAGCAGTACTTC.

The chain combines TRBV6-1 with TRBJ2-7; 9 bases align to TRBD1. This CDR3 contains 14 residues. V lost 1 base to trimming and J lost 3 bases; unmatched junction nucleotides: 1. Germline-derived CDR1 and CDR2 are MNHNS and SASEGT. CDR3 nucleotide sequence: TGTGCCAGCAGTGAAGTGGGACAGGGCTACGAGCAGTACTTC. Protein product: CASSEVGQGYEQYF.

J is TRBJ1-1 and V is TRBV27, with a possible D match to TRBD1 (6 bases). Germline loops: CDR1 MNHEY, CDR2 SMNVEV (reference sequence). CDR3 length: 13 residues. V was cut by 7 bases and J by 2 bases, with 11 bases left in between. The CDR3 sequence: CASIEGENTEAFF. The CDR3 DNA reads TGTGCCAGCATTGAGGGGGAAAACACTGAAGCTTTCTTT.

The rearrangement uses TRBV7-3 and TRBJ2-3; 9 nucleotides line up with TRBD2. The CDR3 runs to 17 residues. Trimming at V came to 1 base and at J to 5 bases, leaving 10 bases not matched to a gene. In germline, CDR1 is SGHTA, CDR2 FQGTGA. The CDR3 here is CASSLIGAGGRIDTQYF. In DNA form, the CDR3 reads TGTGCCAGCAGCTTAATCGGGGCGGGAGGGCGTATAGATACGCAGTATTTT.